This TCR beta chain was sequenced for a study of T cells in Graves' hyperthyroidism and ophthalmopathy. Study outcomes and limitations: In the analysis, a 13 V-J model separated ophthalmopathy from stable hyperthyroidism.

This CDR3 has 16 residues. This clonotype was picked up a small number of times. Its specificity is not known. A read error may account for a junction end that differs from germline. Using RNA transcripts as the source, TCR beta CDR3 regions were amplified. Initially, a first-round RT-PCR of the TCR CDR3 employed the HTBI primer set. TCRdb recomputed calls from the multiplex PCR reads with MiXCR, one row per CDR3 protein. The sample lists hundreds of thousands of distinct CDR3 sequences; around 26% were seen once. Patients with ophthalmopathy all had a Clinical Activity Score of at least 3, a NOSPECS grade of at least 4 and duration under 3 months.

This chain joins TRBV12-3 or TRBV12-4 and TRBJ2-2; 7 bases agree with TRBD1. The TCR originated in a middle-aged woman with Graves' ophthalmopathy. The sample taken for sequencing was blood. The CDR3 coding sequence is TGTGCCAGCGCCTCTTCCGGGACAGTGGGCACCGGGGAGCTATTTTTT. It specifies CASASSGTVGTGELFF.